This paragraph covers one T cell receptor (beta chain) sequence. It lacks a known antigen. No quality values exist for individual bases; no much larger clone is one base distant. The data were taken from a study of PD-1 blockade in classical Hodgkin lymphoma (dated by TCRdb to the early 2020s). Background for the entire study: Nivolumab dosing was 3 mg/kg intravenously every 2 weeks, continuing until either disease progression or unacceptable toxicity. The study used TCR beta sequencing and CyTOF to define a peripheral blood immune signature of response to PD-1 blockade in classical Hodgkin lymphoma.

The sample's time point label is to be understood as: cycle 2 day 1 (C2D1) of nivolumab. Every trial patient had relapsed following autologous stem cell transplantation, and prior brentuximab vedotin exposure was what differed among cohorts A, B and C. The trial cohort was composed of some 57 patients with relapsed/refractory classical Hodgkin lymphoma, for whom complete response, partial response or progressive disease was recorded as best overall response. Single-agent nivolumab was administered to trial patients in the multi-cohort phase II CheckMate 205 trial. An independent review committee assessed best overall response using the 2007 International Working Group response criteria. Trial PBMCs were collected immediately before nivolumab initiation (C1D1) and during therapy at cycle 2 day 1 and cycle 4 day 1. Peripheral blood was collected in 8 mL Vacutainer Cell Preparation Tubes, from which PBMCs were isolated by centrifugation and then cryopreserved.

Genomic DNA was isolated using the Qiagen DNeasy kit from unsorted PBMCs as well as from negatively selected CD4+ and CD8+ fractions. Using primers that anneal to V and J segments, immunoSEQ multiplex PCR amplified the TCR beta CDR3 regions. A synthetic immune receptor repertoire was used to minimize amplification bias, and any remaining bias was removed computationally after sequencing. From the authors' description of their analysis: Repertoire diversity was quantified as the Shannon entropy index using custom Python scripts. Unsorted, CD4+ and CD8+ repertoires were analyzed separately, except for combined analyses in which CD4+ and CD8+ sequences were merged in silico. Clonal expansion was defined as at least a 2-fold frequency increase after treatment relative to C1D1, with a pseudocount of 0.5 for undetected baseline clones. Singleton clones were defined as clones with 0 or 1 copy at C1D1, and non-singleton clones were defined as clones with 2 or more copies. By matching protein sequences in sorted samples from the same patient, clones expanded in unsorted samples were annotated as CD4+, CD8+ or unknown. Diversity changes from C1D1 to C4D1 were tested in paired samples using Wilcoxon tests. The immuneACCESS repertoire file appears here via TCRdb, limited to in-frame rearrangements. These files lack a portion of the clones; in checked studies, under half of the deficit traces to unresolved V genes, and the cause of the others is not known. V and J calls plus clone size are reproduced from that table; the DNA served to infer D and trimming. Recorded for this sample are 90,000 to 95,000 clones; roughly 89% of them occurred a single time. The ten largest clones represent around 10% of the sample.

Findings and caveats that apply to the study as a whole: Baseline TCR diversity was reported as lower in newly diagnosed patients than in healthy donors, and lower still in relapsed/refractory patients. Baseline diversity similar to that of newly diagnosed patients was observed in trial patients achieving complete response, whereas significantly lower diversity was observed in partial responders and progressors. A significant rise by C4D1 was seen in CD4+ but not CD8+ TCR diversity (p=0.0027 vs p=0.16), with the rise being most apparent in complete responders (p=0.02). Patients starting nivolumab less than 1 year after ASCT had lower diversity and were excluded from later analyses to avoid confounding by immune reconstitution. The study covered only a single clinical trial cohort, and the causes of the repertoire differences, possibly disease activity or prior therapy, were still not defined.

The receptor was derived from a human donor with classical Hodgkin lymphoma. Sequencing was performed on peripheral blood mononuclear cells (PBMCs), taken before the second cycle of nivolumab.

The CDR3 protein is CASSQVTQGAVEQYF. Read as DNA, the sequence is TGCGCCAGCAGCCAAGTAACACAGGGGGCGGTCGAGCAGTACTTC. The rearrangement joined TRBV5-1 to TRBJ2-7, with 9 junctional bases fitting TRBD1. CDR1 and CDR2, looked up from the germline V gene, are SGHRS and YFSETQ. The CDR3 runs 15 amino acids, cysteine and phenylalanine included. Only the CDR3 DNA stays, 45 bases, in frame from base 1. V ends up 4 bases short and J 6 bases short, with an unmatched junction base count of 11.